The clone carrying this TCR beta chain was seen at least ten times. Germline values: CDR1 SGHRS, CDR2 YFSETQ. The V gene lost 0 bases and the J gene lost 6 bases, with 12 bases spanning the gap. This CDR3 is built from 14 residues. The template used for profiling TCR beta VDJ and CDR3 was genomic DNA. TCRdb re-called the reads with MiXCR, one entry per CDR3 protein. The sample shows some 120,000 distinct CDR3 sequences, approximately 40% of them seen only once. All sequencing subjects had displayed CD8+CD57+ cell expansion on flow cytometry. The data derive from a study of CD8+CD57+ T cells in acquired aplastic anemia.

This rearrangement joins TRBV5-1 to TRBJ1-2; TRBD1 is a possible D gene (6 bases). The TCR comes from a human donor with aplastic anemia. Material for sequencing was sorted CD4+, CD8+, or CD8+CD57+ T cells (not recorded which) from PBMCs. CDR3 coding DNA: TGCGCCAGCAGCTTGGCCTTGGGGGCCCATGGCTACACCTTC. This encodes CASSLALGAHGYTF.